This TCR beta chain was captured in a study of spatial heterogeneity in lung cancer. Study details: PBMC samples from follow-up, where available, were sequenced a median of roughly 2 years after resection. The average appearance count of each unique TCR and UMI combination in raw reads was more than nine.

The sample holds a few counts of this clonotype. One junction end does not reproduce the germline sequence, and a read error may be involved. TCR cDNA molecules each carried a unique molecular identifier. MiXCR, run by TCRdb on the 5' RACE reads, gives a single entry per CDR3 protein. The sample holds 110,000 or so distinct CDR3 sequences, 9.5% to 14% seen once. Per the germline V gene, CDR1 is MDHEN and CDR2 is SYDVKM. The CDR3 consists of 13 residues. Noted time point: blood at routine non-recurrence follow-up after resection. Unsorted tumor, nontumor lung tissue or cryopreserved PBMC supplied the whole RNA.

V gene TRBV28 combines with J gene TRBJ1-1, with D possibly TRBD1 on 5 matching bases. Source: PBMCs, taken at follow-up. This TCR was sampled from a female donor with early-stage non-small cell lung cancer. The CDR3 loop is CASHSGISGTHNF. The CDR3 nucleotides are TGTGCCAGCCATTCCGGGATTTCCGGGACTCACAACTTT.